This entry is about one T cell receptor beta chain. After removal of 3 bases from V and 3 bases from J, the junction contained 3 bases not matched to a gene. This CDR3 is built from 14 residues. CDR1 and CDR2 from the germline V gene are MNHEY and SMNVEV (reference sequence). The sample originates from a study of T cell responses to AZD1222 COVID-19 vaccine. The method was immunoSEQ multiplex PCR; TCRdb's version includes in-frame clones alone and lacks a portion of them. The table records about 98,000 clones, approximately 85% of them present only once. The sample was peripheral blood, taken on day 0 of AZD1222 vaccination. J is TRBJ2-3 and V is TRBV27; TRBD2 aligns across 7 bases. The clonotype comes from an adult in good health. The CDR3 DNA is TGTGCCAGCAGTTTTGGGGGAGGGACAGATACGCAGTATTTT. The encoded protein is CASSFGGGTDTQYF.